This entry lists 22 T cell receptor beta chains sequenced from one sample in a study of blood T cell repertoires in COVID-19. Produced via immunoSEQ multiplex PCR; TCRdb's table is partial and in-frame only. The sample records approximately 100,000 clones, 85% being singletons. Source material: peripheral blood. Receptor source: a woman in her sixties or seventies with active or convalescent COVID-19.

This chain links TRBV18 with TRBJ1-5; 7 nucleotides match TRBD1. CDR3 length: 16 amino acids. Germline assignment: CDR1 KGHSH and CDR2 LQKENI. Losses at the gene ends were 6 bases for V and 6 bases for J; bases not matched to a gene: 14. CDR3 bases: TGTGCCAGCTCCCTTTTTAGGAGGGGGCAAGGTCAGCCCCAGCATTTT. Protein sequence: CASSLFRRGQGQPQHF.

The chain uses TRBV11-2 and TRBJ2-6; D not resolved. Germline loops: CDR1 SGHAT, CDR2 FQNNGV. The V and J ends lost 5 bases and 0 bases respectively, with 11 bases between them. This CDR3 contains 16 residues. The CDR3 DNA follows: TGTGCCAGCAGCCTCGGAGTTTTCTCTGGGGCCAACGTCCTGACTTTC. Translating gives CASSLGVFSGANVLTF.

This chain uses TRBV3-1 (or the pseudogene TRBV3-2) with TRBJ1-2; D gene unclear. Trimming took 4 bases from V and 5 from J, leaving 11 bases between them. Germline V gives CDR1 LGHDT, CDR2 YNNKEL (reference sequence). This CDR3 spans 13 amino acids. CDR3 DNA: TGTGCCAGCAGCCCCGGAGGTTTATATGGCTACACCTTC. It codes for CASSPGGLYGYTF.

CDR3 bases: TGCGCCAGCAGCCAAGTCGTAGTTGGCCAAGAGACCCAGTACTTC. Protein product: CASSQVVVGQETQYF. This rearrangement joins TRBV4-1 to TRBJ2-5, with D uncertain. The V gene lost 1 base and the J gene lost 1 base, with 10 bases spanning the gap. Germline V CDR1 and CDR2: MGHRA, YSYEKL. CDR3 length equals 15 residues.

The chain combines TRBV5-1 with TRBJ1-6; TRBD1 matches at 9 bases. The CDR3 runs 14 residues. Germline trimming cut 3 bases from V and 7 bases from J; bases unmatched to any gene: 2. The germline V gene has CDR1 SGHRS and CDR2 YFSETQ. DNA for the CDR3: TGCGCCAGCAGCTATGGACAGGGGAATTCACCCCTCCACTTT. This codes for CASSYGQGNSPLHF.

This clone has just one count. The rearrangement links TRBV7-2 to TRBJ1-6, with D tentatively TRBD1 (5 bases). V dropped 5 bases and J dropped 0 bases, with 11 bases sitting between them. CDR1 and CDR2 (germline): SGHTA, FQGNSA. This CDR3 spans 16 amino acids. The CDR3 spells CASSSRTLSYNSPLHF. The CDR3 DNA reads TGTGCCAGCAGCAGCCGGACACTCTCCTATAATTCACCCCTCCACTTT.

The V call is TRBV6-1, the J call TRBJ2-1; D is perhaps TRBD2 (6 bases). The CDR3 contains 15 residues. Germline V gene lookup returns CDR1 MNHNS and CDR2 SASEGT. Trimming stripped 2 bases from V and 4 bases from J, with 12 bases between. The CDR3 DNA is TGTGCCAGCAGTGAAATGGGTAGCGGATACAATGAGCAGTTCTTC. Its translation: CASSEMGSGYNEQFF.

This clone was detected only once. The V and J genes are TRBV12-3 or TRBV12-4 and TRBJ2-5, with D maybe TRBD2 (6 bases). Deletions cut 5 bases from V and 4 bases from J, with 11 bases between. The CDR3 runs 13 residues. The CDR3 DNA reads TGTGCCAGCAGTCTTGAGGGAGGAGAGACCCAGTACTTC. Encoded protein: CASSLEGGETQYF.

The V and J genes are TRBV11-2 and TRBJ1-3; D possibly corresponds to TRBD1 (5 bases). The germline gives CDR1 SGHAT, CDR2 FQNNGV. The CDR3 is made up of 17 amino acids. V lost 5 bases to trimming and J lost 0 bases, with 17 bases between them. CDR3 region: CASSMSIQGFSGNTIYF. CDR3 nucleotide sequence: TGTGCCAGCAGCATGAGCATCCAGGGTTTCTCTGGAAACACCATATATTTT. Based on the CDR3 plus reference TRBV11-2 and TRBJ1-3, the full variable domain is EAGVAQSPRYKIIEKRQSVAFWCNPISGHATLYWYQQILGQGPKLLIQFQNNGVVDDSQLPKDRFSAERLKGVDSTLKIQPAKLEDSAVYLCASSMSIQGFSGNTIYFGEGSWLTVV.

V and J are TRBV4-2 and TRBJ1-1; 8 positions match TRBD1. Germline-derived CDR1 and CDR2 are LGHNA and YNFKEQ. The J segment lost 1 base and the V segment lost 5 bases, leaving 6 bases of the junction unmatched. The CDR3 totals 15 residues. The CDR3 spells CASSRLGQGNTEAFF. DNA for the CDR3: TGTGCCAGCAGCAGACTAGGACAGGGGAACACTGAAGCTTTCTTT.

The chain has TRBV27 and TRBJ1-4; TRBD1 matches at 7 bases. The germline gives CDR1 MNHEY, CDR2 SMNVEV (reference sequence). The CDR3 consists of 17 residues. V shed 3 bases and J 6 bases; nucleotides not matched to a gene: 13. As DNA, the CDR3 is TGTGCCAGCAGTTTTTTCCCCTTCAACAGGGGAGATGAAAAACTGTTTTTT. Its protein is CASSFFPFNRGDEKLFF.

The chain employs TRBV6-2 or TRBV6-3 and TRBJ2-7; weak D call: TRBD1 (5 bases). With 2 bases removed from V and 2 bases from J, the gap between germline ends came to 10 bases. CDR3 length: 14 amino acids. Looked up from germline, CDR1 is MNHEY and CDR2 is SVGEGT. The CDR3 reads CASSYATGTYEQYF. The CDR3 DNA reads as TGTGCCAGCAGTTACGCTACAGGAACCTACGAGCAGTACTTC.

With respect to this clone: Within the sample, other DNA sequences also encode this same CDR3. The rearrangement joins TRBV7-2 to TRBJ2-1, with TRBD2 as a possible D gene (6 bases). Germline loops: CDR1 SGHTA, CDR2 FQGNSA. The CDR3 has 15 residues. Trimming shortened V by 3 bases and J by 1 base, and 10 bases separated the two germline ends. Here the CDR3 DNA reads TGTGCCAGCAGCTTGGGGCGGGGATCCTACAATGAGCAGTTCTTC. This translates into CASSLGRGSYNEQFF.

The V call is TRBV28, the J call TRBJ1-6; D possibly corresponds to TRBD1 (6 bases). Germline CDR1 MDHEN, CDR2 SYDVKM. The V gene lost 2 bases and the J gene lost 0 bases, with 14 bases spanning the gap. The CDR3 consists of 18 residues. Here the CDR3 reads CASSLGTRGVSYNSPLHF. The CDR3 DNA follows: TGTGCCAGCAGTTTAGGGACACGGGGCGTCTCCTATAATTCACCCCTCCACTTT.

The chain couples TRBV28 to TRBJ2-7, with 7 bases matching TRBD1. This CDR3 comprises 14 residues. Germline V lookup: CDR1 MDHEN, CDR2 SYDVKM. Losses at the gene ends were 3 bases for V and 3 bases for J; bases not matched to a gene: 5. The CDR3: CASSFPNRGYEQYF. The CDR3 bases are TGTGCCAGCAGTTTTCCTAACAGGGGCTACGAGCAGTACTTC.

V and J are TRBV19 and TRBJ1-2, with TRBD1 matching 7 bases. CDR3 length: 18 residues. The trim removed 3 bases at V and 8 bases at J, leaving 21 bases unmatched. CDR1 and CDR2 from the germline V gene are LNHDA and SQIVND (reference sequence). This CDR3 is CASSIIGVQGGASGGYTF. As DNA, the CDR3 is TGTGCCAGTAGTATCATCGGAGTCCAAGGGGGCGCCTCTGGGGGCTACACCTTC.

This clone was counted a single time. The gene calls are TRBV7-9 and TRBJ2-3; no firm D call. Trimming took off 5 bases at V and 2 bases at J, with 14 bases between the two ends. CDR1 SEHNR and CDR2 FQNEAQ come from the germline V gene (reference sequence). The CDR3 spans 15 residues. In nucleotides, the CDR3 is TGTGCCAGCAGCCCCAACTCCCTTTACACAGATACGCAGTATTTT. Its translation is CASSPNSLYTDTQYF.

The CDR3 protein is CSVEEVVGDTQYF. In DNA form, the CDR3 reads TGCAGCGTTGAAGAAGTGGTCGGAGATACGCAGTATTTT. This rearrangement joins TRBV29-1 to TRBJ2-3; D ambiguous. V was trimmed by 0 bases and J by 5 bases, leaving 9 bases between them. Germline V gene data show CDR1 as SQVTM and CDR2 as ANQGSEA. The CDR3 sequence is 13 residues long.

The table lists this clone with a count of one. This chain links TRBV6-6 with TRBJ2-2; 8 bases are shared with TRBD2. The CDR3 extends over 15 amino acids. V was pared by 4 bases and J by 1 base, with 2 bases of the junction left unmatched. Germline V lookup: CDR1 MNHNY, CDR2 SVGAGI (reference sequence). The CDR3 sequence: CASSFSGRNTGELFF. CDR3 DNA sequence: TGTGCCAGCAGTTTCAGCGGGAGGAACACCGGGGAGCTGTTTTTT.

This chain connects TRBV4-1 to TRBJ2-2; perhaps TRBD2 as D (5 bases). V dropped 6 bases and J dropped 5 bases, with 19 bases sitting between them. The CDR3 is 16 residues long. The germline V gene has CDR1 MGHRA and CDR2 YSYEKL. CDR3 loop: CASSQERVVGTGELFF. The CDR3 nucleotides read TGCGCCAGCAGTCAGGAGAGGGTAGTGGGGACCGGGGAGCTGTTTTTT.

J is TRBJ2-3 and V is TRBV21-1; TRBD2, the table's D call, lacks a check against the DNA. TRBV21-1 is a pseudogene locus. This CDR3 contains 15 residues. The CDR3 DNA reads as TGTGCCAGCAGCAAAGGTCTCTGTTACACAGATACGCAGTATTTT. The encoded protein is CASSKGLCYTDTQYF.

The rearrangement joins TRBV7-2 to TRBJ2-1; 11 nucleotides agree with TRBD2. Germline-derived CDR1 and CDR2 are SGHTA and FQGNSA. Unmatched junction bases numbered 9, after V lost 5 bases and J lost 12 bases. The CDR3 has 14 amino acids. CDR3 bases: TGTGCCAGCAGCACCGAAATGACTAGCGGGGTGCAGTTCTTC. The encoded protein is CASSTEMTSGVQFF.